The present T cell receptor beta chain was sequenced within a study of T cell responses to AZD1222 COVID-19 vaccine. CDR3 length: 16 residues. Germline V gene sequence: CDR1 SGHDT, CDR2 YYEEEE. Trimming pared 1 base from V and 4 bases from J, leaving 17 bases between. Libraries were prepared by immunoSEQ multiplex PCR; TCRdb keeps only in-frame clonotypes and omits some of them. Of approximately 140,000 clones listed, 75% to 95% are singletons. The sample in question was peripheral blood, obtained on day 0 of AZD1222 vaccination. The chain recombines TRBV5-6 with TRBJ1-2; D might be TRBD1 (6 bases). The clonotype was recovered from an adult in good health. CDR3 in amino acids: CASSLFGAGAFYGYTF. In nucleotides, the CDR3 is TGTGCCAGCAGCTTGTTCGGGGCAGGGGCGTTCTATGGCTACACCTTC.